The 31 T cell receptor beta chains below come from one sample, sequenced in a study of cytomegalovirus exposure and HLA in healthy donors. Researchers ran the PCR with 60 Vbeta and 13 Jbeta primers. TCRdb's copy holds only in-frame clones and misses some; the assay was immunoSEQ multiplex PCR. This sample has under 150,000 clones, with about four fifths found just once. What was sequenced was PBMCs. Receptor source: a male donor in good health and CMV-seronegative.

In DNA form, the CDR3 reads TGTGCCAGCAGCCACTTCACGCCTAGCGGGGACCGTCGCTACGAGCAGTACTTC. This sequence encodes CASSHFTPSGDRRYEQYF. This rearrangement joins TRBV28 to TRBJ2-7; 9 positions match TRBD2. V shed 6 bases and J 3 bases; nucleotides not matched to a gene: 18. The CDR3 spans 18 residues. The germline V gene encodes CDR1 MDHEN and CDR2 SYDVKM.

The chain recombines TRBV2 with TRBJ2-1, with 12 bases that match TRBD2. V lost 11 bases, J lost 0 bases, and 14 bases stayed unmatched. Germline V CDR1 and CDR2: SNHLY, FYNNEI. The CDR3 consists of 18 residues. This chain's CDR3 is CALGGTSGLGGSYNEQFF. CDR3 nucleotides: TGTGCCTTAGGGGGGACTAGCGGGCTAGGCGGCTCCTACAATGAGCAGTTCTTC.

This clone was recorded a few times. The CDR3 region is CASSQTRGTGCEQYF. CDR3 bases: TGCGCCAGCAGCCAAACCCGGGGGACAGGGTGCGAGCAGTACTTC. This chain joins TRBV4-3 and TRBJ2-7; 9 nucleotides match TRBD1. CDR1 is LGHNA and CDR2 is YSLEER in the germline V gene. Germline trimming cut 2 bases from V and 6 bases from J; bases unmatched to any gene: 8. This CDR3 comprises 15 residues.

The chain links TRBV5-6 to TRBJ2-2, with TRBD2 matching over 12 bases. Germline lookup yields CDR1 SGHDT and CDR2 YYEEEE. V lost 1 base, J lost 7 bases, and 5 bases stayed unmatched. This CDR3 has 16 amino acids. DNA of the CDR3: TGTGCCAGCAGCTTGCAACTAGCGGGAGGAGTCGGGGAGCTGTTTTTT. Protein: CASSLQLAGGVGELFF.

The chain links TRBV11-2 to TRBJ2-7; D is unresolved. The length of the CDR3 is 14 residues. The germline CDR1 and CDR2 sequences are SGHAT and FQNNGV. V lost 1 base to trimming and J lost 0 bases, with 7 bases between them. The CDR3 region has the DNA TGTGCCAGCAGCTTAGCGGTAACCTCCTACGAGCAGTACTTC. Its protein is CASSLAVTSYEQYF.

This sequence joins TRBV18 and TRBJ1-1, with D perhaps TRBD1 (6 bases). Germline V gene data show CDR1 as KGHSH and CDR2 as LQKENI. This CDR3 is built from 15 residues. V lost 6 bases, J lost 0 bases, and 14 bases lay in between. CDR3 bases: TGTGCCAGCTCCCTGGGGGGGGCGATGAACACTGAAGCTTTCTTT. It translates to CASSLGGAMNTEAFF.

This chain joins TRBV2 and TRBJ2-1, with D maybe TRBD1 (6 bases). Germline V CDR1 and CDR2: SNHLY, FYNNEI. V lost 3 bases to trimming and J lost 0 bases, with 9 bases between them. The length of the CDR3 is 15 residues. CDR3 nucleotide sequence: TGTGCCAGCAGTGAGGGACAAAGCTCCTACAATGAGCAGTTCTTC. Translated: CASSEGQSSYNEQFF. Drawing the rest from reference TRBV2 and TRBJ2-1, the complete variable domain is EPEVTQTPSHQVTQMGQEVILRCVPISNHLYFYWYRQILGQKVEFLVSFYNNEISEKSEIFDDQFSVERPDGSNFTLKIRSTKLEDSAMYFCASSEGQSSYNEQFFGPGTRLTVL.

In this sample, this clone turned up a few times. The rearrangement uses TRBV5-6 and TRBJ1-1; D is ambiguous. Trimming pared 1 base from V and 4 bases from J, leaving 8 bases between. CDR1 and CDR2 from the germline V gene are SGHDT and YYEEEE. This CDR3 spans 13 amino acids. Here the CDR3 reads CASSLTGSTEAFF. The CDR3 bases are TGTGCCAGCAGCTTGACCGGGAGCACTGAAGCTTTCTTT.

The chain combines TRBV18 with TRBJ2-2, with TRBD1 matching over 9 bases. Germline V gene lookup returns CDR1 KGHSH and CDR2 LQKENI. CDR3 length equals 17 residues. Unmatched junction bases numbered 7, after V lost 0 bases and J lost 5 bases. Here the CDR3 reads CASSPPPGTGRTGELFF. Written as DNA, the CDR3 is TGTGCCAGCTCACCACCCCCCGGGACAGGGCGGACCGGGGAGCTGTTTTTT.

The chain has TRBV27 and TRBJ2-1; 7 bases fit TRBD1. Germline V gene lookup returns CDR1 MNHEY and CDR2 SMNVEV (reference sequence). The J segment lost 8 bases and the V segment lost 3 bases, leaving 10 bases of the junction unmatched. The length of the CDR3 is 15 residues. CDR3 sequence reads: CASSFGSGGGDEQFF. CDR3 DNA: TGTGCCAGCAGTTTCGGCTCAGGGGGTGGTGATGAGCAGTTCTTC.

The rearrangement uses TRBV28 and TRBJ2-7; D uncertain. This CDR3 region has 11 residues. Trimming removed 6 bases from V and 7 bases from J, with 10 bases in between. Per the germline V gene, CDR1 is MDHEN and CDR2 is SYDVKM. This chain's CDR3 is CASSHTREQYF. The CDR3 bases are TGTGCCAGCAGCCACACGAGGGAGCAGTACTTC.

The V gene is TRBV28, the J gene TRBJ2-7; D might be TRBD2 (6 bases). This CDR3 comprises 17 residues. V dropped 2 bases and J dropped 3 bases, with 20 bases sitting between them. Germline CDR1 is MDHEN and CDR2 is SYDVKM. In DNA form, the CDR3 reads TGTGCCAGCAGTTTACGCTCCGGGACTCCAAAACTCTACGAGCAGTACTTC. It yields the protein CASSLRSGTPKLYEQYF.

This rearrangement joins TRBV28 to TRBJ2-7, with TRBD1 as a possible D gene (5 bases). The CDR3 runs 15 residues. Germline V gene sequence: CDR1 MDHEN, CDR2 SYDVKM. Trimming cost V 6 bases and J 5 bases, with 20 bases left between them. DNA for the CDR3: TGTGCCAGCAGGCCTTCGTTAGGGGCGTTCCACGAGCAGTACTTC. It specifies CASRPSLGAFHEQYF.

The chain links TRBV29-1 to TRBJ2-7; no clear D. V was cut by 4 bases and J by 3 bases, with 13 bases left in between. The CDR3 runs to 13 residues. Germline CDR1 is SQVTM and CDR2 is ANQGSEA. CDR3 nucleotides: TGCAGCGTTGTCACTACCGGTAACTACGAGCAGTACTTC. Its translation: CSVVTTGNYEQYF.

V is TRBV29-1 and J is TRBJ2-1; 7 bases match TRBD2. Looked up from germline, CDR1 is SQVTM and CDR2 is ANQGSEA. The junction had 12 bases not matched to a gene; V was cut back by 4 bases and J by 12 bases. This CDR3 contains 13 residues. The CDR3 sequence is CSVAVSGVIWQFF. The CDR3 nucleotides read TGCAGCGTTGCGGTCAGCGGGGTGATCTGGCAGTTCTTC.

CDR3 in DNA: TGTGCCACCAGCAGTCCAGACGGTAGCTACTATGGCTACACCTTC. Protein: CATSSPDGSYYGYTF. The chain employs TRBV15 and TRBJ1-2; D unclear. CDR3 size: 15 residues. Per the germline V gene, CDR1 is LNHNV and CDR2 is YYDKDF (reference sequence). Trimming took off 3 bases at V and 3 bases at J, with 14 bases between the two ends.

The V and J genes are TRBV4-1 and TRBJ1-1; 9 nucleotides align to TRBD1. This CDR3 spans 16 amino acids. Germline CDR1 MGHRA, CDR2 YSYEKL. The V segment lost 1 base and the J segment 2 bases; nucleotides outside the gene matches: 5. This CDR3 is CASSQGPTGGNTEAFF. CDR3 DNA: TGCGCCAGCAGCCAAGGACCGACAGGGGGAAACACTGAAGCTTTCTTT.

The table lists this clone with a count of one. The chain recombines TRBV28 with TRBJ2-7; 9 nucleotides agree with TRBD1. This CDR3 region has 14 residues. Germline V gene data show CDR1 as MDHEN and CDR2 as SYDVKM. With 7 bases clipped from V and 7 bases from J, the junction kept 11 bases outside the gene matches. The CDR3 sequence: CASIPTGGKGEQYF. CDR3 bases: TGTGCCAGCATCCCGACAGGGGGGAAGGGGGAGCAGTACTTC.

The chain carries TRBV18 and TRBJ2-1; TRBD2 aligns across 11 bases. CDR1 is KGHSH and CDR2 is LQKENI in the germline V gene. The CDR3 spans 16 residues. V was clipped by 3 bases and J by 8 bases; unmatched bases: 9. The CDR3: CASSPTTSGNGDEQFF. The CDR3 nucleotides are TGTGCCAGCTCACCTACGACTAGCGGGAACGGCGATGAGCAGTTCTTC.

The chain couples TRBV28 to TRBJ1-2; no clear D. V was clipped by 2 bases and J by 4 bases, with 11 bases between them. This CDR3 is built from 14 residues. Per germline, CDR1 MDHEN and CDR2 SYDVKM. CDR3: CASSLGPGGYGYTF. CDR3 nucleotides: TGTGCCAGCAGTTTAGGTCCCGGAGGCTATGGCTACACCTTC.

V gene TRBV28 combines with J gene TRBJ1-2; D is unclear. V was cut by 5 bases and J by 3 bases, with 22 bases left in between. Germline-derived CDR1 and CDR2 are MDHEN and SYDVKM. The CDR3 runs 17 residues. For the CDR3, the DNA is TGTGCCAGCAGTCCAACTGATGAGAGTTGGGCCCACTATGGCTACACCTTC. Residues: CASSPTDESWAHYGYTF.

The chain joins TRBV19 to TRBJ2-2; 7 bases agree with TRBD2. This CDR3 contains 15 residues. Germline trimming cut 8 bases from V and 0 bases from J; bases unmatched to any gene: 6. Germline values: CDR1 LNHDA, CDR2 SQIVND (reference sequence). CDR3 bases: TGTGCCAGTTGGGATGGGACTACGAACACCGGGGAGCTGTTTTTT. Its translation is CASWDGTTNTGELFF.

The genes are TRBV20-1 and TRBJ1-3; no reliable D call. The germline V gene has CDR1 DFQATT and CDR2 SNEGSKA (reference sequence). The CDR3 totals 11 residues. V was clipped by 5 bases and J by 4 bases, with 6 bases between them. CDR3 DNA: TGCAGTGCTCTTCAGGGAAACACCATATATTTT. Amino acids: CSALQGNTIYF.

The V gene is TRBV7-8, the J gene TRBJ1-6; D not certain. V lost 2 bases to trimming and J lost 5 bases, with 10 bases between them. The CDR3 is 15 amino acids. The germline gives CDR1 SGHVS, CDR2 FQNEAQ. CDR3 region: CASSLNGLDNSPLHF. DNA for the CDR3: TGTGCCAGCAGCTTAAATGGCCTTGATAATTCACCCCTCCACTTT.

This sequence joins TRBV9 and TRBJ2-2; 8 nucleotides line up with TRBD2. CDR1 SGDLS and CDR2 YYNGEE come from the germline V gene. After removal of 0 bases from V and 1 base from J, the junction contained 20 bases not matched to a gene. The CDR3 is 22 amino acids. CDR3 loop: CASSVEERTSGRRGLNTGELFF. In DNA, the CDR3 is TGTGCCAGCAGCGTAGAGGAGCGAACTAGCGGCCGCCGTGGATTGAACACCGGGGAGCTGTTTTTT.

This chain uses TRBV14 with TRBJ2-7; TRBD1 matches at 7 bases. The germline V gene encodes CDR1 SGHDN and CDR2 FVKESK. The trim removed 7 bases at V and 1 base at J, leaving 13 bases unmatched. The CDR3 is made up of 16 amino acids. In DNA form, the CDR3 reads TGTGCCAGCAACGGCCGGGCCAGGGACAGATCCTACGAGCAGTACTTC. Translation: CASNGRARDRSYEQYF.

This sequence joins TRBV5-1 and TRBJ2-5, with TRBD2 matching over 10 bases. The germline V gene encodes CDR1 SGHRS and CDR2 YFSETQ. The CDR3 has 18 residues. V gave up 0 bases and J gave up 1 base; unmatched junction bases: 9. The CDR3 region is CASSLGLAGESGQETQYF. CDR3 in DNA: TGCGCCAGCAGCTTGGGGCTAGCGGGAGAGTCGGGCCAAGAGACCCAGTACTTC.

The chain uses TRBV7-2 and TRBJ2-7, with 7 bases aligning to TRBD1. CDR1 is SGHTA, CDR2 FQGNSA, per germline. The V gene end was trimmed by 1 base and the J gene end by 5 bases; junction bases not matched to a gene: 8. This CDR3 region has 15 residues. The CDR3 loop is CASSLVTGAPDEQYF. The CDR3 DNA reads TGTGCCAGCAGCTTAGTAACAGGGGCCCCCGACGAGCAGTACTTC.

V gene TRBV7-2 combines with J gene TRBJ2-1, with a weak D call TRBD1 (6 bases). V was cut by 4 bases and J by 7 bases, with 8 bases left in between. The CDR3 is 12 amino acids. Germline lookup yields CDR1 SGHTA and CDR2 FQGNSA. Here the CDR3 reads CASSSQGNEQFF. CDR3 DNA: TGTGCCAGCAGCTCACAGGGTAATGAGCAGTTCTTC. Variable domain in full (rest from reference TRBV7-2 and TRBJ2-1): GAGVSQSPSNKVTEKGKDVELRCDPISGHTALYWYRQSLGQGLEFLIYFQGNSAPDKSGLPSDRFSAERTGGSVSTLTIQRTQQEDSAVYLCASSSQGNEQFFGPGTRLTVL.

CDR3 sequence (DNA): TGTGCCAGCAGCATTGACATCAACAATGAGCAGTTCTTC. Its translation: CASSIDINNEQFF. The genes are TRBV5-4 and TRBJ2-1; D not resolved. The germline gives CDR1 SGHNT, CDR2 YYREEE (reference sequence). The V and J ends lost 4 bases and 5 bases respectively, with 10 bases between them. The length of the CDR3 is 13 residues.

V gene TRBV28 combines with J gene TRBJ1-1; a possible D gene is TRBD1 (6 bases). The CDR3 covers 15 residues. CDR1 and CDR2 (germline): MDHEN, SYDVKM. V lost 5 bases to trimming and J lost 5 bases, with 18 bases between them. CDR3 sequence: CASSPRTARWTEAFF. CDR3 bases: TGTGCCAGCAGTCCGAGGACAGCGAGATGGACTGAAGCTTTCTTT.